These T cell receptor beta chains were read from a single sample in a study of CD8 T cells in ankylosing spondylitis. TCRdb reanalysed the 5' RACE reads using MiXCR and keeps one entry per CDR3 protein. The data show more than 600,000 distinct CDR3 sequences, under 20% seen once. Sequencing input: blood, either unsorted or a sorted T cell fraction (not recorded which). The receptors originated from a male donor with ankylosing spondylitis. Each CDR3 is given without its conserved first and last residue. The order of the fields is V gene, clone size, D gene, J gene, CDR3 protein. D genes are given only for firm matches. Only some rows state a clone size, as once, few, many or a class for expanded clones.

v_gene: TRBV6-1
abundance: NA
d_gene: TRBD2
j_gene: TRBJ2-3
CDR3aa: ASRLLAGGADTQY

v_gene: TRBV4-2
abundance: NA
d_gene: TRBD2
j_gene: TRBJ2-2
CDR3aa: ASSRDGSGEPTGELF

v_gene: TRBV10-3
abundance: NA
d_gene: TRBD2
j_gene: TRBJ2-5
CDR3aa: AISPPPLAGFKETQY

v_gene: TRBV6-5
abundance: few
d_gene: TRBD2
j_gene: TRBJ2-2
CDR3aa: ASSWRGGTGELF

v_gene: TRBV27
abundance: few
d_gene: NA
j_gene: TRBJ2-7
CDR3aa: ASSSRSLEQY

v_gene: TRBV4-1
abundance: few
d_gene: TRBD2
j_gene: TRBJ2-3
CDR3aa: ASSPNSGGTDTQY

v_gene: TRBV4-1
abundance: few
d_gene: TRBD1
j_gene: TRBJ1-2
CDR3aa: ASSQGTGWFGYT

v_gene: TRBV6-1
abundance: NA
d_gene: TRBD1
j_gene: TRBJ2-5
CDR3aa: ASSETGGMAGETQY

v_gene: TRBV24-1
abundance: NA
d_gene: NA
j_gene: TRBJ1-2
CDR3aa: ATSDSDRNYGYT

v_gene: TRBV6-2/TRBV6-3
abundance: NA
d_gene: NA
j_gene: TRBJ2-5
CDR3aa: ASSPQTETQY

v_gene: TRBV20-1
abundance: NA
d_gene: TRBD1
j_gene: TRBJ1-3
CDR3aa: SAWTGNGNTIY

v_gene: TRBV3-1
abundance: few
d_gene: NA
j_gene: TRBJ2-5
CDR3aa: ASSQLTWATKETQY

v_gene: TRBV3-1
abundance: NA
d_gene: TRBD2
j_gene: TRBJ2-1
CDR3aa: ASSQDLRGGAEQF

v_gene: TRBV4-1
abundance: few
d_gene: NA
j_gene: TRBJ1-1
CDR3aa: ASSQESAALTDEAF

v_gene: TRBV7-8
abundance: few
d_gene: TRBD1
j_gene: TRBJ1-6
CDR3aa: ASSLSGTGDSPLH

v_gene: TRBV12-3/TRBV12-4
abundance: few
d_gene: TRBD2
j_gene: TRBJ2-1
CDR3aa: ASSLRFGGGPNEQF

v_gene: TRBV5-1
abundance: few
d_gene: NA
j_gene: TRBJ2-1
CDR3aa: ASSLVAGTSYNEQF